The 7 T cell receptor beta chains below come from one sample, sequenced in a study of T cell changes during pregnancy in multiple sclerosis. Assay: immunoSEQ multiplex PCR; the TCRdb copy retains only in-frame clones and omits some. In the table there are some 51,000 clones, roughly 94% of which are singletons. This material consisted of CD4+ T cells from peripheral blood mononuclear cells, taken in the second trimester of pregnancy. These receptors originate from a female donor with multiple sclerosis, enrolled in a pregnancy study.

V is TRBV5-1 and J is TRBJ2-7, with 10 bases identical to TRBD2. V dropped 3 bases and J dropped 6; count of bases not matched to a gene: 15. CDR1 is SGHRS, CDR2 YFSETQ, per germline. CDR3 length: 17 amino acids. DNA for the CDR3: TGCGCCAGCAGCTGGGGCTTATCACTAGCGGGGATTACCGAGCAGTACTTC. Translating gives CASSWGLSLAGITEQYF. The full variable domain, rest sourced from reference TRBV5-1 and TRBJ2-7, is KAGVTQTPRYLIKTRGQQVTLSCSPISGHRSVSWYQQTPGQGLQFLFEYFSETQRNKGNFPGRFSGRQFSNSRSEMNVSTLELGDSALYLCASSWGLSLAGITEQYFGPGTRLTVT.

The CDR3 protein is CASSLGRVSNQPQHF. DNA of the CDR3: TGCGCCAGCAGCTTGGGCAGGGTTAGCAATCAGCCCCAGCATTTT. V and J are TRBV5-1 and TRBJ1-5; tentative D call: TRBD1 (5 bases). Trimming took off 0 bases at V and 0 bases at J, with 7 bases between the two ends. Germline lookup yields CDR1 SGHRS and CDR2 YFSETQ. The CDR3 covers 15 residues.

The rearrangement joins TRBV7-9 to TRBJ1-4; 7 nucleotides align to TRBD1. The junction had 5 bases not matched to a gene; V was cut back by 2 bases and J by 8 bases. Germline values: CDR1 SEHNR, CDR2 FQNEAQ (reference sequence). This CDR3 region has 14 residues. The CDR3 nucleotides read TGTGCCAGCAGCTTAACTGGGGGACAGGAAAAACTGTTTTTT. It codes for CASSLTGGQEKLFF.

This chain connects TRBV4-1 to TRBJ1-1; D uncertain. Trimming cost V 3 bases and J 8 bases, with 34 bases left between them. This CDR3 is 20 amino acids long. Germline V gene data show CDR1 as MGHRA and CDR2 as YSYEKL. CDR3: CASSQEDRALILGGRPEAFF. The CDR3 coding sequence is TGCGCCAGCAGCCAGGAGGACCGGGCCCTGATTCTGGGTGGGAGGCCCGAAGCTTTCTTT.

The CDR3 nucleotides are TGTGCCAGCAGGACCCATGGGAGGTCGGGCACAGATACGCAGTATTTT. This gives the protein CASRTHGRSGTDTQYF. This chain links TRBV2 with TRBJ2-3, with TRBD2 as a possible D gene (6 bases). This CDR3 region has 16 residues. Germline V lookup: CDR1 SNHLY, CDR2 FYNNEI. Trimming took off 6 bases at V and 1 base at J, with 17 bases between the two ends.

Of note for this clone: The junction does not match germline at one end; this may be a read error. The chain couples TRBV7-7 to TRBJ1-1; D is unresolved. Germline CDR1 reads SSHAT; CDR2 reads FNYEAQ (reference sequence). CDR3 length: 13 residues. The chain's CDR3 is CASSSQANTEAFF. CDR3 DNA sequence: TGTGCTAGCAGCTCCCAAGCGAACACTGAAGCTTTCTTT.

The chain is built from TRBV2 and TRBJ2-1; D uncertain. The germline V and J ends were trimmed by 6 bases and 10 bases, with 16 bases remaining between them. Germline CDR1 reads SNHLY; CDR2 reads FYNNEI. The CDR3 has 13 residues. The CDR3 DNA reads TGTGCCAGCAGCCGCGAGGCATCCGTGGAGCAGTTCTTC. It is translated as CASSREASVEQFF.